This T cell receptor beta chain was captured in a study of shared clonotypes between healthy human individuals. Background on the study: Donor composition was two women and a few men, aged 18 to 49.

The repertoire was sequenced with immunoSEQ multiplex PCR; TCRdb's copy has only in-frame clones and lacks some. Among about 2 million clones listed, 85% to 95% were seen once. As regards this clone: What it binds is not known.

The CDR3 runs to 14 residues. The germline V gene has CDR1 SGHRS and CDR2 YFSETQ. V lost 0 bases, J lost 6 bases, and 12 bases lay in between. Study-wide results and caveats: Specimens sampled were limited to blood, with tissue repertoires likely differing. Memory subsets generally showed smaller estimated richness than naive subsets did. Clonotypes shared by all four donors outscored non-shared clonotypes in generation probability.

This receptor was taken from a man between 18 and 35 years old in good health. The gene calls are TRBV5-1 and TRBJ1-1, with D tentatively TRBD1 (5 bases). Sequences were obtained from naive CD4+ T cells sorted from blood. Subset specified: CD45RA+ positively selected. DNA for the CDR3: TGCGCCAGCAGCTTGGAACCAGGGCGAGCTGAAGCTTTCTTT. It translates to CASSLEPGRAEAFF.